This TCR beta chain originates from a study of glioma-infiltrating T cells. Overall study results and limits: CDR3 overlap between tissue and blood was very small. Tissue-blood divergence was below expectation in non-neoplastic patients, above in gliomas.

The table lists this clonotype with many counts. No antigen is known for it. Trimming removed 6 bases at V and 5 bases at J, with 11 bases between. The CDR3 contains 13 residues. Germline V gene sequence: CDR1 MNHNS, CDR2 SASEGT. Using RNA template, CDR3s of TCR alpha and beta were amplified with iRepertoire arm-PCR. One-step reverse transcription and amplification started from approximately 100-400 ng of tissue mRNA or PBMC total RNA. In TCRdb, the multiplex PCR reads were re-called with MiXCR into one record per CDR3 protein. Of more than 95,000 distinct CDR3 sequences listed, about 30% were seen once; the top ten hold 44%.

This sequence was found in a human donor with low-grade glioma or glioblastoma, undergoing nonglioma brain surgery, or in good health (not recorded which). The V gene is TRBV6-1, the J gene TRBJ1-5; D call uncertain. The sequenced sample was glioma tissue, nonneoplastic brain tissue, or PBMCs (not recorded which). CDR3 in DNA: TGTGCCAGCAGGGTCGCAATCGATCAGCCCCAGCATTTT. As protein: CASRVAIDQPQHF.